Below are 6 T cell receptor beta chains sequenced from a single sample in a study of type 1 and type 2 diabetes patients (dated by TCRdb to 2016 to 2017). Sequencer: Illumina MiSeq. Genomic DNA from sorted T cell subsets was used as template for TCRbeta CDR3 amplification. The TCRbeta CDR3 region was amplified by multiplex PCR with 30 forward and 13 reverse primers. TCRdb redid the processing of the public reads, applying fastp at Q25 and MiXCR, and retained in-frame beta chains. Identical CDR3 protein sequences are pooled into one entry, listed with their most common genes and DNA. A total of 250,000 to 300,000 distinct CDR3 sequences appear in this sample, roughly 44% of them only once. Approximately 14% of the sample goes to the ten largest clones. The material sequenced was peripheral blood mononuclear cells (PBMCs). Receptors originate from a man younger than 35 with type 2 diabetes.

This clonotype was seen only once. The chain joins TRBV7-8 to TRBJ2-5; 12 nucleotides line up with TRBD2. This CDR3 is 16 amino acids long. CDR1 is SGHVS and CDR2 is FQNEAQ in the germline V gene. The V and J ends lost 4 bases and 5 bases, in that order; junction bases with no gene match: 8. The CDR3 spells CASSSPTSGGGETQYF. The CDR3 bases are TGTGCCAGCAGCTCCCCGACTAGCGGGGGAGGTGAGACCCAGTACTTC.

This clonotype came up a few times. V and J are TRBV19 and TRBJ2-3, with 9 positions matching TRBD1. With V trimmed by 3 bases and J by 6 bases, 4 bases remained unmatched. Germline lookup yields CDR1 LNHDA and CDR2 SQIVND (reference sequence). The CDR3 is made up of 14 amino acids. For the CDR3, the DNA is TGTGCCAGTAGTATGGGACAGGGCGGGGATACGCAGTATTTT. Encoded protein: CASSMGQGGDTQYF.

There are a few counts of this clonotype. The CDR3 is CASSPGQGNEQFF. The CDR3 coding sequence is TGTGCCAGCAGCCCCGGACAGGGCAATGAGCAGTTCTTC. The chain combines TRBV2 with TRBJ2-1; 8 bases align to TRBD1. The CDR3 extends over 13 amino acids. Germline CDR1 is SNHLY and CDR2 is FYNNEI. V was pared by 6 bases and J by 6 bases, with 4 bases of the junction left unmatched.

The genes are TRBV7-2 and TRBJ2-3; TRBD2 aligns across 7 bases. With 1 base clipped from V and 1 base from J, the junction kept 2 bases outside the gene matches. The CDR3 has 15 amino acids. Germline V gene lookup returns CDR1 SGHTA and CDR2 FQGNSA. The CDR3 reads CASSLGGGGTDTQYF. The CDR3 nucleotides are TGTGCCAGCAGCTTAGGCGGGGGAGGCACAGATACGCAGTATTTT.

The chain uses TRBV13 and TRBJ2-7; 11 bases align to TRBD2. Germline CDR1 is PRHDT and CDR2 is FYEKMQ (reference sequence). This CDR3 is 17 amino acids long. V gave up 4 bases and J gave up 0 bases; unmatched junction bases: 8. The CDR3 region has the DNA TGTGCCAGCAGCTCCGATTGGACTAGCGGGCACTCCTACGAGCAGTACTTC. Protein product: CASSSDWTSGHSYEQYF.

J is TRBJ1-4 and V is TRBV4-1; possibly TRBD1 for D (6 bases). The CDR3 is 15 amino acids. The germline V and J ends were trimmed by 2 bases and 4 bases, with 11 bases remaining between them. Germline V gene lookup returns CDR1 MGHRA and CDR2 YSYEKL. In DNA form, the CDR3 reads TGCGCCAGCAGCCAACCGGGACACCTTAATGAAAAACTGTTTTTT. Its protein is CASSQPGHLNEKLFF.